This TCR beta chain was sequenced during a study of blood T cell repertoires in COVID-19. Data came from immunoSEQ multiplex PCR; TCRdb stores just in-frame clones and leaves some out. In the table there are 59,000 or so clones, around 80% of which are singletons. There are 15 residues in the CDR3. Germline CDR1 is SGHVS and CDR2 is FNYEAQ. Trimming left V 6 bases short and J 0 bases short, with 12 bases between. This sequence joins TRBV7-6 and TRBJ2-1; D ambiguous. The specimen sequenced was peripheral blood. The TCR sequence derives from a man aged 55 to 70 with acute or convalescent COVID-19. The DNA for the CDR3 is TGTGCCAGCAGTCCCACCTGGAGCTCCTACAATGAGCAGTTCTTC. It yields the protein CASSPTWSSYNEQFF.